This is a list of T cell receptor beta chains from one sample in a study of T cell changes during pregnancy in multiple sclerosis. Clones were read by immunoSEQ multiplex PCR, and TCRdb kept only the in-frame ones, dropping some. The sample lists just under 95,000 clones, around 94% occurring once. The source was peripheral blood, collected in the first trimester of pregnancy. The source of these receptors is a female donor with multiple sclerosis, enrolled in a pregnancy study. CDR3s include the opening cysteine and the closing phenylalanine or tryptophan. A D gene is named only where the DNA matches it firmly. Expanded clones are given a class, and other clones once, few, many or no size at all.

V: TRBV19
length: 15
J: TRBJ2-7
size: .
D: TRBD1
DNA: TGTGCCAGTAGTATCGGCCGGGACAGGGGTCACGAGCAGTACTTC
CDR3: CASSIGRDRGHEQYF

V: TRBV28
length: 15
J: TRBJ1-3
size: .
D: .
DNA: TGTGCCAGCAGTTTATCGGGGGACTCTGGAAACACCATATATTTT
CDR3: CASSLSGDSGNTIYF

V: TRBV5-1
length: 15
J: TRBJ1-2
size: .
D: .
DNA: TGCGCCAGCAGCTTAAATACCGGAGCTAACTATGGCTACACCTTC
CDR3: CASSLNTGANYGYTF

V: TRBV7-2
length: 16
J: TRBJ1-2
size: once
D: TRBD1
DNA: TGTGCCAGCAGCCCTGCAGGACAGGGTCACGCTTATGGCTACACCTTC
CDR3: CASSPAGQGHAYGYTF

V: TRBV7-9
length: 15
J: TRBJ1-2
size: .
D: .
DNA: TGTGCCAGCAGCTTAGCCGGTGGGCAGAACTATGGCTACACCTTC
CDR3: CASSLAGGQNYGYTF

V: TRBV10-2
length: 17
J: TRBJ1-3
size: .
D: .
DNA: TGCGCCAGCAGTGAGACGATGACAGCACTCTCTGGAAACACCATATATTTT
CDR3: CASSETMTALSGNTIYF

V: TRBV5-1
length: 15
J: TRBJ2-7
size: .
D: .
DNA: TGCGCCAGCAGCAGACAGGAGCGGGAATGGGACGAGCAGTACTTC
CDR3: CASSRQEREWDEQYF

V: TRBV19
length: 14
J: TRBJ1-1
size: few
D: .
DNA: TGTGCCAGTACTGGGATTGGAGGGAACACTGAAGCTTTCTTT
CDR3: CASTGIGGNTEAFF

V: TRBV28
length: 14
J: TRBJ2-1
size: .
D: .
DNA: TGTGCCAGCATAACGGCGGGATGGGAAAATGAGCAGTTCTTC
CDR3: CASITAGWENEQFF

V: TRBV29-1
length: 14
J: TRBJ2-1
size: .
D: .
DNA: TGCAGCCTTAGGGGAAGGGGGTTCGACAATGAGCAGTTCTTC
CDR3: CSLRGRGFDNEQFF

V: TRBV30
length: 15
J: TRBJ2-2
size: .
D: TRBD2
DNA: TGTGCCTACAGGGGACTAGCGGGGGTCACCGGGGAGCTGTTTTTT
CDR3: CAYRGLAGVTGELFF

V: TRBV7-4
length: 17
J: TRBJ1-3
size: .
D: TRBD1
DNA: TGTGCCAGCAGCTTAGTAAGCCAGGGGGCTCTTAGAAACACCATATATTTT
CDR3: CASSLVSQGALRNTIYF

V: TRBV9
length: 14
J: TRBJ2-3
size: .
D: TRBD2
DNA: TGTGCCAGCAGCACTAGCGGGACCACAGATACGCAGTATTTT
CDR3: CASSTSGTTDTQYF

V: TRBV4-2
length: 18
J: TRBJ2-1
size: once
D: TRBD2
DNA: TGTGCCAGCAGCCAAGATTGGCCTAGCGGGGTGAATCACAATGAGCAGTTCTTC
CDR3: CASSQDWPSGVNHNEQFF

V: TRBV5-4
length: 13
J: TRBJ2-5
size: .
D: .
DNA: TGTGCCAGCAGCCCCCCCGGAGGGGAGACCCAGTACTTC
CDR3: CASSPPGGETQYF

V: TRBV28
length: 17
J: TRBJ1-4
size: .
D: .
DNA: TGTGCCAGCAGTTTCTCCACCCACAAGGTCGAGGGTGAAAAACTGTTTTTT
CDR3: CASSFSTHKVEGEKLFF

V: TRBV19
length: 13
J: TRBJ1-1
size: once
D: TRBD1
DNA: TGTGCCAGTAGTTCGACAGGGAGTACTGAAGCTTTCTTT
CDR3: CASSSTGSTEAFF

V: TRBV6-5
length: 12
J: TRBJ2-1
size: .
D: TRBD2
DNA: TGTGCCAGCAGGTCTAGCGGCGATGAGCAGTTCTTC
CDR3: CASRSSGDEQFF

V: TRBV9
length: 13
J: TRBJ2-1
size: .
D: TRBD1
DNA: TGTGCCAGCAGCGTCAGGGGGAAGGATGAGCAGTTCTTC
CDR3: CASSVRGKDEQFF

V: TRBV5-1
length: 14
J: TRBJ1-2
size: once
D: .
DNA: TGCGCCAGCAGCTTGGGGCAGGGAGGCTATGGCTACACCTTC
CDR3: CASSLGQGGYGYTF

V: TRBV9
length: 16
J: TRBJ2-2
size: .
D: TRBD2
DNA: TGTGCCAGCAGCGCTAATCTAGCGGGGGCCACCGGGGAGCTGTTTTTT
CDR3: CASSANLAGATGELFF

V: TRBV29-1
length: 13
J: TRBJ2-1
size: few
D: TRBD2
DNA: TGCAGCGCCCTCTTAGCGGGAGCGAGTGAGCAGTTCTTC
CDR3: CSALLAGASEQFF

V: TRBV5-6
length: 15
J: TRBJ1-2
size: .
D: .
DNA: TGTGCCAGCAGCGCCCGTCTCATCTCGGGCTATGGCTACACCTTC
CDR3: CASSARLISGYGYTF

V: TRBV18
length: 19
J: TRBJ1-5
size: .
D: TRBD1
DNA: TGTGCCAGCTCACTGTCCGGGACAGGGGGTGGTAGGAGCAATCAGCCCCAGCATTTT
CDR3: CASSLSGTGGGRSNQPQHF

V: TRBV27
length: 16
J: TRBJ1-2
size: .
D: TRBD1
DNA: TGTGCCAGCAGTAATTGGACAGGGATTATCAACTATGGCTACACCTTC
CDR3: CASSNWTGIINYGYTF

V: TRBV5-6
length: 15
J: TRBJ2-5
size: .
D: TRBD1
DNA: TGTGCCAGCAGCGAGGGACAGACCTACCAAGAGACCCAGTACTTC
CDR3: CASSEGQTYQETQYF

V: TRBV6-5
length: 16
J: TRBJ2-7
size: .
D: .
DNA: TGTGCCAGCAGTTACTCGGGGACTGCAAGCTCCTACGAGCAGTACTTC
CDR3: CASSYSGTASSYEQYF

V: TRBV6-5
length: 14
J: TRBJ1-1
size: .
D: .
DNA: TGTGCCAGCAGTTACTCGGGGCTGAACACTGAAGCTTTCTTT
CDR3: CASSYSGLNTEAFF

V: TRBV19
length: 15
J: TRBJ2-7
size: .
D: .
DNA: TGTGCCAGTAGTGCCTCCGGGACAAACGCGTGGGAGCAGTACTTC
CDR3: CASSASGTNAWEQYF

V: TRBV9
length: 18
J: TRBJ2-3
size: .
D: TRBD2
DNA: TGTGCCAGCAGCGTAGTGCCTAGCGGGGTCACTAGCACAGATACGCAGTATTTT
CDR3: CASSVVPSGVTSTDTQYF

V: TRBV28
length: 18
J: TRBJ2-7
size: .
D: TRBD2
DNA: TGTGCCAGCATCTCTCCCGGGACTAGCGGGAGTTCATCGGGAGAGCAGTACTTC
CDR3: CASISPGTSGSSSGEQYF

V: TRBV11-1
length: 15
J: TRBJ2-5
size: .
D: TRBD1
DNA: TGTGCCAGCAGCTTTGGTGGACAGGGGGCAGAGACCCAGTACTTC
CDR3: CASSFGGQGAETQYF

V: TRBV4-2
length: 15
J: TRBJ2-7
size: .
D: TRBD2
DNA: TGTGCCAGCAGCCAAGATTTCGCGGGAGGATACGAGCAGTACTTC
CDR3: CASSQDFAGGYEQYF

V: TRBV5-4
length: 14
J: TRBJ2-7
size: .
D: .
DNA: TGTGCCAGCAGCTTGGCCAGCGAGATCTACGAGCAGTACTTC
CDR3: CASSLASEIYEQYF

V: TRBV10-3
length: 14
J: TRBJ1-2
size: .
D: TRBD1
DNA: TGTGCCATCAGCAGGACAGGGGGGGACTATGGCTACACCTTC
CDR3: CAISRTGGDYGYTF

V: TRBV7-9
length: 15
J: TRBJ2-2
size: .
D: TRBD1
DNA: TGTGCCAGCAGCCGGACAGGAACGAACACCGGGGAGCTGTTTTTT
CDR3: CASSRTGTNTGELFF

V: TRBV19
length: 14
J: TRBJ1-2
size: once
D: .
DNA: TGTGCCAGTAGTACCCACCTTACAGACTATGGCTACACCTTC
CDR3: CASSTHLTDYGYTF

V: TRBV15
length: 15
J: TRBJ2-5
size: .
D: TRBD1
DNA: TGTGCCACCAGCAGAGACGGACAGGGGTCTGAGTCCCAGTACTTC
CDR3: CATSRDGQGSESQYF

V: TRBV4-2
length: 17
J: TRBJ2-2
size: .
D: .
DNA: TGTGCCAGCAGCCAAGAGAGGCTAGACCCAAACACCGGGGAGCTGTTTTTT
CDR3: CASSQERLDPNTGELFF

V: TRBV4-1
length: 14
J: TRBJ2-7
size: .
D: .
DNA: TGCGCCAGCAGCCAAGTCCTAGGTACCTACGAGCAGTACTTC
CDR3: CASSQVLGTYEQYF

V: TRBV9
length: 15
J: TRBJ2-7
size: .
D: TRBD1
DNA: TGTGCCAGCAGCCTCACGGGACAGGGGGCGTATGAGCAGTACTTC
CDR3: CASSLTGQGAYEQYF

V: TRBV7-8
length: 16
J: TRBJ1-2
size: .
D: TRBD1
DNA: TGTGCCAGCAGCAAGCTGGGACAGAACTTGCGTCGAGGCTACACCTTC
CDR3: CASSKLGQNLRRGYTF

V: TRBV6-1
length: 13
J: TRBJ1-2
size: .
D: .
DNA: TGTGCCAGCTCGTTGGAGCATAAGGATGGCTACACCTTC
CDR3: CASSLEHKDGYTF

V: TRBV27
length: 19
J: TRBJ2-7
size: .
D: TRBD2
DNA: TGTGCCAGCAGTTTGAGGGGGCTAGCGGGAGTTCAAGGCTCCTACGAGCAGTACTTC
CDR3: CASSLRGLAGVQGSYEQYF

V: TRBV27
length: 15
J: TRBJ1-6
size: .
D: TRBD1
DNA: TGTGCCAGCAGTGGACAGGGCGGCTATAATTCACCCCTCCACTTT
CDR3: CASSGQGGYNSPLHF

V: TRBV19
length: 14
J: TRBJ1-1
size: few
D: .
DNA: TGTGCCAGTAGTTGGGGGGAAATGGGCACTGAAGCTTTCTTT
CDR3: CASSWGEMGTEAFF

V: TRBV7-2
length: 16
J: TRBJ1-5
size: .
D: .
DNA: TGTGCCAGCAGCTTAGTAGTCGGTGGCAGGAATCAGCCCCAGCATTTT
CDR3: CASSLVVGGRNQPQHF

V: TRBV4-3
length: 17
J: TRBJ2-3
size: once
D: TRBD2
DNA: TGCGCCAGCAGCCAAGATAACCTAGCGGGATTGGGTGATACGCAGTATTTT
CDR3: CASSQDNLAGLGDTQYF

V: TRBV4-2
length: 17
J: TRBJ2-7
size: once
D: .
DNA: TGTGCCAGCAGCCAAGGGAGGCTAGGTGGTCCGTATATCGAGCAGTACTTC
CDR3: CASSQGRLGGPYIEQYF

V: TRBV9
length: 13
J: TRBJ2-2
size: .
D: .
DNA: TGTGCCAGCACTGCCCTCGGTGCCGGGGAGCTGTTTTTT
CDR3: CASTALGAGELFF

V: TRBV9
length: 16
J: TRBJ2-2
size: .
D: TRBD1
DNA: TGTGCCAGCAGCGTAGCTGGGACAGTTAACACCGGGGAGCTGTTTTTT
CDR3: CASSVAGTVNTGELFF

V: TRBV11-2
length: 15
J: TRBJ2-7
size: .
D: TRBD1
DNA: TGTGCCAGCAGCACCGCCTGGGACAGGACCTACGAGCAGTACTTC
CDR3: CASSTAWDRTYEQYF

V: TRBV28
length: 14
J: TRBJ1-1
size: .
D: .
DNA: TGTGCCAGCAGTTTAGGGACACCGAACACTGAAGCTTTCTTT
CDR3: CASSLGTPNTEAFF

V: TRBV28
length: 17
J: TRBJ1-2
size: .
D: .
DNA: TGTGCCAGCAGTTTAGTTGAGAGGGCCTCATCTAACTATGGCTACACCTTC
CDR3: CASSLVERASSNYGYTF

V: TRBV2
length: 14
J: TRBJ1-5
size: .
D: .
DNA: TGTGCCAGCGATTTAGGCAGGAGCAATCAGCCCCAGCATTTT
CDR3: CASDLGRSNQPQHF

V: TRBV7-8
length: 14
J: TRBJ2-7
size: .
D: TRBD1
DNA: TGTGCCAGCAGCTCGAGGGGGCTACCCTACGAGCAGTACTTC
CDR3: CASSSRGLPYEQYF

V: TRBV10-3
length: 11
J: TRBJ1-1
size: .
D: .
DNA: TGTGCCATCAGTGAGTCAGGCGGGGCTTTCTTT
CDR3: CAISESGGAFF

V: TRBV7-2
length: 18
J: TRBJ1-3
size: .
D: .
DNA: TGTGCCAGCAGCTTTAGCTTTTCCGGGGGGGCGCACGGAAACACCATATATTTT
CDR3: CASSFSFSGGAHGNTIYF

V: TRBV30
length: 13
J: TRBJ1-3
size: .
D: .
DNA: TGTGCCTGTACTACGGGAGTTGGAAACACCATATATTTT
CDR3: CACTTGVGNTIYF